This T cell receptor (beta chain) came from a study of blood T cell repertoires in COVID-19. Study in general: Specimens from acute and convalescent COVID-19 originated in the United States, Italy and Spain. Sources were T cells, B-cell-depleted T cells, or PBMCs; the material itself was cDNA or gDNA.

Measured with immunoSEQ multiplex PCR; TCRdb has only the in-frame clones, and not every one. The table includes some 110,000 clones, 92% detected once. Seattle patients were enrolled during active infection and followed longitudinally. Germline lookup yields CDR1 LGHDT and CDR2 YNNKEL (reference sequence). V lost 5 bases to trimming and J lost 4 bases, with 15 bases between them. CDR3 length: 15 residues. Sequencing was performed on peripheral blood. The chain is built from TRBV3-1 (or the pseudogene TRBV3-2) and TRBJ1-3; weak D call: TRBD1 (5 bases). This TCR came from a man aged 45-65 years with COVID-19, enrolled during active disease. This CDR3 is CASSRYQGTGNTIYF. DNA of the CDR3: TGTGCCAGCAGCAGATACCAGGGTACGGGAAACACCATATATTTT.